The clone carrying this T cell receptor (beta chain) turned up a few times. As yet, its antigen is unknown. This sample was taken from a study of naive and memory T cell subsets. The study's findings and limits: Naive repertoires, especially CD8, held a few larger clonotypes, possibly memory cells re-expressing CD45RA.

There are 16 residues in the CDR3. Trimming pared 1 base from V and 3 bases from J, leaving 16 bases between. Per germline, CDR1 LNHDA and CDR2 SQIVND (reference sequence). The beta constant-region primer was an equimolar mix of two oligonucleotides covering TRBC1 and TRBC2. The ligated cDNA underwent four PCR rounds using SP2 and nested alpha and beta constant-region primers. TCRdb processed the UMI-ligation and nested PCR reads anew with MiXCR; each CDR3 protein has one entry. The repertoire includes approximately 140,000 distinct CDR3 sequences, about 23% of them detected once, and approximately 0.1% sits in the top ten.

J is TRBJ2-7 and V is TRBV19; possibly TRBD1 or TRBD2 for D (6 bases each). The sequence derives from a human donor in good health. Sample: naive CD4+ T cells from blood. The CDR3 coding sequence is TGTGCCAGTAGTATAGCCGCGCTGGGGGGCGGCTACGAGCAGTACTTC. This translates into CASSIAALGGGYEQYF. The variable domain in full, with the rest retrieved from reference TRBV19 and TRBJ2-7, is DGGITQSPKYLFRKEGQNVTLSCEQNLNHDAMYWYRQDPGQGLRLIYYSQIVNDFQKGDIAEGYSVSREKKESFPLTVTSAQKNPTAFYLCASSIAALGGGYEQYFGPGTRLTVT.